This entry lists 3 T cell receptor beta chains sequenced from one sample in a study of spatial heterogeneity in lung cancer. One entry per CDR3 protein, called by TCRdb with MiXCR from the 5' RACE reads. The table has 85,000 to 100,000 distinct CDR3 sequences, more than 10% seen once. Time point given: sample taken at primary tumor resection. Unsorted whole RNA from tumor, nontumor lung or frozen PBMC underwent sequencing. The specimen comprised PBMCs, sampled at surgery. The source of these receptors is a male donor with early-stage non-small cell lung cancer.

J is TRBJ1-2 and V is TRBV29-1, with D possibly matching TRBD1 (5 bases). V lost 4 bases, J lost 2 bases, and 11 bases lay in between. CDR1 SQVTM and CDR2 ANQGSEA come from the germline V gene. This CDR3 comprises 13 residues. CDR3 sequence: CSVARAPNYGYTF. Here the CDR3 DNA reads TGCAGCGTTGCCAGGGCGCCCAACTATGGCTACACCTTC.

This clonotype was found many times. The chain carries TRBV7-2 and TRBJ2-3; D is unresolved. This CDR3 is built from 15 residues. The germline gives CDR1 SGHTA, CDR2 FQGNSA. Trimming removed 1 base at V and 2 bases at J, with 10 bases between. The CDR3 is CASSLGNRYTDTQYF. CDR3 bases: TGTGCCAGCAGCTTAGGAAACAGATACACAGATACGCAGTATTTT.

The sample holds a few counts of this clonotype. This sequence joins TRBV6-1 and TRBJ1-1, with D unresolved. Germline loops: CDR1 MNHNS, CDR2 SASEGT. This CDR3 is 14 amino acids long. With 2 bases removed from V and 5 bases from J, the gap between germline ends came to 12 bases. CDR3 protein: CASSEPGNRTEAFF. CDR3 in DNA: TGTGCCAGCAGTGAACCGGGGAATAGGACTGAAGCTTTCTTT.